This passage covers 20 T cell receptor beta chains from one sample sequenced in a study of T cell responses to AZD1222 COVID-19 vaccine (dated by TCRdb to the early 2020s). The library was obtained by the immunoSEQ multiplex PCR assay. The immuneACCESS repertoire file appears here via TCRdb, limited to in-frame rearrangements. These files lack a portion of the clones; in checked studies, under half of the deficit traces to unresolved V genes, and the cause of the others is not known. This sample is represented by 180,000 or so clones; about 92% of them were singletons. Of the sample, 1% to 1.5% falls within the top ten clones. According to the study, the label for this sample's time point signals: about 28 days (+/-7) after the second vaccine dose. Material: peripheral blood, obtained 28 days after the second AZD1222 dose. These receptors originate from an adult who received the AZD1222 COVID-19 vaccine.

This clone has a single count. The V and J genes are TRBV7-9 and TRBJ2-7; D is uncertain. This CDR3 contains 15 residues. Trimming removed 1 base from V and 1 base from J, with 11 bases in between. The germline V gene has CDR1 SEHNR and CDR2 FQNEAQ (reference sequence). CDR3 sequence reads: CASSLVDLGSYEQYF. As DNA, the CDR3 is TGTGCCAGCAGCTTAGTTGATCTGGGTTCCTACGAGCAGTACTTC.

The V and J genes are TRBV5-1 and TRBJ1-2; D gene uncertain. V lost 4 bases, J lost 8 bases, and 18 bases lay in between. The CDR3 totals 14 residues. Germline V gene lookup returns CDR1 SGHRS and CDR2 YFSETQ. CDR3 nucleotides: TGCGCCAGCAGCCTTGCTTCAGGTGCGGGAGGCTACACCTTC. Protein: CASSLASGAGGYTF.

The CDR3 sequence: CASSLGTGRSNQPQHF. CDR3 nucleotide sequence: TGTGCCAGCAGCCTAGGGACAGGGAGGAGCAATCAGCCCCAGCATTTT. The chain combines TRBV7-9 with TRBJ1-5; 9 bases map to TRBD1. The CDR3 consists of 16 residues. Germline V gives CDR1 SEHNR, CDR2 FQNEAQ (reference sequence). With V trimmed by 5 bases and J by 1 base, 6 bases remained unmatched. Looking up the rest from reference TRBV7-9 and TRBJ1-5 gives the full variable domain: DTGVSQNPRHKITKRGQNVTFRCDPISEHNRLYWYRQTLGQGPEFLTYFQNEAQLEKSRLLSDRFSAERPKGSFSTLEIQRTEQGDSAMYLCASSLGTGRSNQPQHFGDGTRLSIL.

The chain joins TRBV19 to TRBJ1-1, with D perhaps TRBD1 (6 bases). The CDR3 runs to 14 residues. Per germline, CDR1 LNHDA and CDR2 SQIVND (reference sequence). The ends were cut back, 3 bases at V and 0 bases at J, with 8 bases in the middle. The CDR3 DNA follows: TGTGCCAGTAGTATTCAGGGGATGAACACTGAAGCTTTCTTT. Amino acid sequence: CASSIQGMNTEAFF.

The chain carries TRBV14 and TRBJ1-3; a weak D match, TRBD1 (5 bases). The CDR3 consists of 15 residues. V lost 1 base and J lost 2, with 9 bases in between. Germline V CDR1 and CDR2: SGHDN, FVKESK. For the CDR3, the DNA is TGTGCCAGCAGCCAAGCCCTAGGGGCTGGAAACACCATATATTTT. Protein sequence: CASSQALGAGNTIYF.

This clone was seen once. This chain connects TRBV25-1 to TRBJ2-5, with 8 bases aligning to TRBD2. Germline loops: CDR1 MGHDK, CDR2 SYGVNS. V shed 8 bases and J 7 bases; nucleotides not matched to a gene: 15. This CDR3 is 15 amino acids long. CDR3 in DNA: TGTGCCAGCGGGCTGTTCGTGGCGGGGGGCGGGACCCAGTACTTC. This codes for CASGLFVAGGGTQYF.

The V gene is TRBV18, the J gene TRBJ2-1; D possibly corresponds to TRBD2 (6 bases). CDR3 length: 14 amino acids. Deletions cut 0 bases from V and 9 bases from J, with 12 bases between. Germline lookup yields CDR1 KGHSH and CDR2 LQKENI. In DNA form, the CDR3 reads TGTGCCAGCTCACCACCGGGCGGGGCGGGTGAGCAGTTCTTC. This encodes CASSPPGGAGEQFF.

The rearrangement links TRBV19 to TRBJ1-6, with D tentatively TRBD1 (6 bases). Trimming left V 3 bases short and J 10 bases short, with 19 bases between. Germline-derived CDR1 and CDR2 are LNHDA and SQIVND (reference sequence). The CDR3 runs to 16 residues. The CDR3 DNA reads as TGTGCCAGTAGTATTCGGGCAGGGGCTCGTGGCTCACCCCTCCACTTT. It yields the protein CASSIRAGARGSPLHF.

The chain recombines TRBV28 with TRBJ2-3; D uncertain. The V gene's germline CDR1 is MDHEN and CDR2 SYDVKM. The CDR3 loop spans 13 amino acids. The germline V and J ends were trimmed by 7 bases and 3 bases, with 11 bases remaining between them. CDR3 in amino acids: CASTLSGTDTQYF. CDR3 bases: TGTGCCAGCACCCTATCGGGTACAGATACGCAGTATTTT.

This sequence joins TRBV3-1 (or the pseudogene TRBV3-2) and TRBJ1-2; D might be TRBD1 (5 bases). CDR1 is LGHDT, CDR2 YNNKEL, per germline (reference sequence). This CDR3 comprises 15 residues. Deletions cut 0 bases from V and 4 bases from J, with 12 bases between. As DNA, the CDR3 is TGTGCCAGCAGCCAAGAAGAATGGGGACGCTATGGCTACACCTTC. Protein sequence: CASSQEEWGRYGYTF.

V and J are TRBV5-1 and TRBJ1-1; no firm D call. CDR3 size: 13 residues. CDR1 and CDR2 (germline): SGHRS, YFSETQ. V lost 7 bases and J 5 bases, leaving 15 bases between the germline ends. CDR3: CASQTEDGTEAFF. The DNA of the CDR3 is TGCGCCAGCCAGACCGAAGACGGTACTGAAGCTTTCTTT. Filled out from reference TRBV5-1 and TRBJ1-1, the complete variable domain reads KAGVTQTPRYLIKTRGQQVTLSCSPISGHRSVSWYQQTPGQGLQFLFEYFSETQRNKGNFPGRFSGRQFSNSRSEMNVSTLELGDSALYLCASQTEDGTEAFFGQGTRLTVV.

V and J are TRBV2 and TRBJ1-2, with no clear D. The V gene's germline CDR1 is SNHLY and CDR2 FYNNEI. V lost 6 bases and J lost 2, with 13 bases in between. CDR3 size: 14 residues. CDR3 sequence (DNA): TGTGCCAGCAGCGGCATAGCTCCCAACTATGGCTACACCTTC. Translated, it gives CASSGIAPNYGYTF. The full variable domain, rest sourced from reference TRBV2 and TRBJ1-2, is EPEVTQTPSHQVTQMGQEVILRCVPISNHLYFYWYRQILGQKVEFLVSFYNNEISEKSEIFDDQFSVERPDGSNFTLKIRSTKLEDSAMYFCASSGIAPNYGYTFGSGTRLTVV.

The chain links TRBV12-2 to TRBJ1-2; TRBD1, the table's D call, was not compared with the DNA. TRBV12-2 is an annotated pseudogene. The CDR3 has 16 residues. The DNA of the CDR3 is TGTGCAAGTCGCTCGGACAGGGAGGGTCGGTACTATGGCTACACCTTC. Protein: CASRSDREGRYYGYTF.

This chain connects TRBV19 to TRBJ1-1; 9 bases map to TRBD1. Per germline, CDR1 LNHDA and CDR2 SQIVND (reference sequence). V lost 4 bases to trimming and J lost 4 bases; unmatched junction nucleotides: 4. CDR3 length: 14 residues. The CDR3 protein is CASSTRTGVTEAFF. CDR3 DNA sequence: TGTGCCAGTAGTACCCGGACAGGGGTCACTGAAGCTTTCTTT. Full variable domain (remainder filled in from reference TRBV19 and TRBJ1-1): DGGITQSPKYLFRKEGQNVTLSCEQNLNHDAMYWYRQDPGQGLRLIYYSQIVNDFQKGDIAEGYSVSREKKESFPLTVTSAQKNPTAFYLCASSTRTGVTEAFFGQGTRLTVV.

The chain employs TRBV13 and TRBJ2-5; either TRBD1 or TRBD2 may supply D (5 bases each). Germline CDR1 reads PRHDT; CDR2 reads FYEKMQ (reference sequence). There are 15 residues in the CDR3. V was cut by 5 bases and J by 4 bases, with 17 bases left in between. The CDR3 reads CASSPPGRKGETQYF. In DNA, the CDR3 is TGTGCCAGCAGCCCCCCGGGGCGAAAAGGAGAGACCCAGTACTTC.

The sample holds a few counts of this clone. V usage is TRBV12-3 or TRBV12-4 and J usage is TRBJ1-5, with D unresolved. V gave up 0 bases and J gave up 6 bases, with 6 bases separating them. The CDR3 runs to 13 residues. CDR3 sequence reads: CASSLAGIQPQHF. As DNA, the CDR3 is TGTGCCAGCAGTTTAGCGGGTATTCAGCCCCAGCATTTT.

This chain uses TRBV7-6 with TRBJ1-2, with 9 bases lining up with TRBD1. Trimming took 5 bases from V and 1 from J; bases not matched to a gene: 5. Germline V lookup: CDR1 SGHVS, CDR2 FNYEAQ. The CDR3 runs to 15 residues. CDR3 protein: CASSPLTGGNYGYTF. In DNA, the CDR3 is TGTGCCAGCAGCCCCCTGACAGGGGGTAACTATGGCTACACCTTC. The entire variable domain, with the rest obtained from reference TRBV7-6 and TRBJ1-2, is as follows: GAGVSQSPRYKVTKRGQDVALRCDPISGHVSLYWYRQALGQGPEFLTYFNYEAQQDKSGLPNDRFSAERPEGSISTLTIQRTEQRDSAMYRCASSPLTGGNYGYTFGSGTRLTVV.

The rearrangement links TRBV28 to TRBJ2-7; the D is unclear. The CDR3 is 11 amino acids. CDR1 is MDHEN, CDR2 SYDVKM, per germline. V lost 7 bases to trimming and J lost 2 bases, with 6 bases between them. The CDR3 loop reads CASTAPYEQYF. CDR3 nucleotide sequence: TGTGCCAGCACGGCCCCCTACGAGCAGTACTTC.

V gene TRBV4-2 combines with J gene TRBJ2-7; 11 bases match TRBD1. The CDR3 sequence is 16 residues long. Germline-derived CDR1 and CDR2 are LGHNA and YNFKEQ. With V trimmed by 1 base and J by 0 bases, 2 bases remained unmatched. The chain's CDR3 is CASSQGGTGGSYEQYF. Written as DNA, the CDR3 is TGTGCCAGCAGCCAAGGGGGGACAGGGGGCTCCTACGAGCAGTACTTC.

The gene calls are TRBV4-1 and TRBJ1-1; 7 nucleotides align to TRBD1. CDR3 size: 14 residues. The germline V gene encodes CDR1 MGHRA and CDR2 YSYEKL. Losses at the gene ends were 4 bases for V and 1 base for J; bases not matched to a gene: 3. CDR3 sequence: CASSPGDRNTEAFF. The CDR3, as DNA: TGCGCCAGCAGCCCCGGGGACAGGAACACTGAAGCTTTCTTT.